This T cell receptor (beta chain) originates from a study of blood T cell repertoires in COVID-19 (TCRdb year 2020). Some background on the complete study: Collaborator samples came from the United States, Italy and Spain and covered acute and convalescent phases of COVID-19. The prospective study material was composed of cDNA or gDNA derived from T cells, B-cell-depleted T cells, or PBMCs. Subjects who had been exposed to COVID-19, were actively infected with it, or had recovered from it provided the deeply sampled blood TCRbeta repertoires that made up the dataset. The repertoires were released in a freely available public database meant as a resource for research on the immune response to SARS-CoV-2. Samples were obtained from the ongoing ImmuneRACE study (first 160 participants) and from some 1,200 subjects provided by 6 global collaborators. A de-identified subject ID, COVID-19 status, age in years and sex were almost always included in the sample metadata. Where available, HLA class I and class II types were obtained from metadata supplied by the sample provider rather than from assay-based typing.

A word on this clone: There is no known antigen for this receptor. Within one base of it there is no much larger clone, and no base qualities were kept.

Results the study describes overall, beyond this receptor: The quantity of clinical and demographic metadata differed by source and by participant and was supplied without curation.

Collaborating institutions collected whole blood in K2EDTA tubes following their own protocols. Collaborator samples were shipped for TCRbeta analysis as frozen whole blood, isolated PBMCs, or DNA extracted from either sample type. The immunoSEQ Assay, a bias-controlled multiplex PCR, was used to amplify TCRbeta CDR3 regions from genomic DNA. Concerning the study's data processing: The number of nucleated cells in each sample was estimated from the amplification of reference gene primers within the assay. To quantify the absolute abundance of each unique TCRbeta CDR3 rearrangement, sequence reads were collapsed and filtered. Productive Simpson clonality was computed per sample as the square root of Simpson's diversity index over productive rearrangements. TCRdb mirrors the immuneACCESS table, restricted to in-frame sequences. Some clones are absent from its copies; in checked studies, under half trace to an unresolved V gene, and the reason for the others is unknown. V, J and clone size are taken as reported in that table, and D and trimming were inferred from the DNA itself. This sample has under 75,000 clones in its table, and 60% to 80% of those were observed once. Jointly, the top ten make up approximately 6.8% of the sample.

The germline V gene encodes CDR1 SNHLY and CDR2 FYNNEI. Including the terminal cysteine and phenylalanine, the CDR3 comprises 14 residues. Kept here is only the CDR3 DNA, which spans 42 bases and is read in frame from base 1. V loses 5 bases of germline sequence and J loses 2 bases, and the interval between the two ends is 12 bases. Sequencing was performed on peripheral blood. The chain employs TRBV2 and TRBJ1-1; the D gene is perhaps TRBD1, from 5 matching bases. The TCR was taken from a woman in her sixties or seventies with acute or convalescent COVID-19. The CDR3 here reads CASSLRQTNTEAFF. The nucleotide sequence reads TGTGCCAGCAGTCTTCGACAGACTAACACTGAAGCTTTCTTT.